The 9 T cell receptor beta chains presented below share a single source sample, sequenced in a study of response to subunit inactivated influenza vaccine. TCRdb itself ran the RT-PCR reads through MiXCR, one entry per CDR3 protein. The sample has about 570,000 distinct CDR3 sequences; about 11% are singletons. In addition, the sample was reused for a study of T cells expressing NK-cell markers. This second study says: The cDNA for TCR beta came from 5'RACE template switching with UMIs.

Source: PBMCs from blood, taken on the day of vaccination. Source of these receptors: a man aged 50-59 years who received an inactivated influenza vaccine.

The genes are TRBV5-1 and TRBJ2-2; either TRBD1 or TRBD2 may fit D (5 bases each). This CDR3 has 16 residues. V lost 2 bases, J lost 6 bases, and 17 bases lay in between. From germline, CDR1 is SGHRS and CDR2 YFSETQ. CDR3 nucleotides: TGCGCCAGCAGCTTTACGGGGACCCCTGCCGCCGGGGAGCTGTTTTTT. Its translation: CASSFTGTPAAGELFF.

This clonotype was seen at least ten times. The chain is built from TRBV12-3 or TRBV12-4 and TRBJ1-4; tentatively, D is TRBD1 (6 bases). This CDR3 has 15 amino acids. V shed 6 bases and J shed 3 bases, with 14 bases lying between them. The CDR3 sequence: CASSPRGMANEKLFF. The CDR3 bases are TGTGCCAGCAGCCCCAGGGGTATGGCTAATGAAAAACTGTTTTTT.

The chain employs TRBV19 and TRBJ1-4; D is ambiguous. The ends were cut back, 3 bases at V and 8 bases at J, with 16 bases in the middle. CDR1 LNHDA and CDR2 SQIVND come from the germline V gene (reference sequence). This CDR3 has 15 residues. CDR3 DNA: TGTGCCAGTAGTATGATACAACCCGGGCCCGAAAAACTGTTTTTT. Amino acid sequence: CASSMIQPGPEKLFF.

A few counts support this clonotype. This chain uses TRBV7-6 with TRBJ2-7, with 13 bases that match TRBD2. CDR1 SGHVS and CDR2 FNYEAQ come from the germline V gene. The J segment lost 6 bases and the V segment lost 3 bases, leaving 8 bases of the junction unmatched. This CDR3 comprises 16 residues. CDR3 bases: TGTGCCAGCAGCTTCGTACTAGCGGGAGGGATCAGCGAGCAGTACTTC. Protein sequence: CASSFVLAGGISEQYF.

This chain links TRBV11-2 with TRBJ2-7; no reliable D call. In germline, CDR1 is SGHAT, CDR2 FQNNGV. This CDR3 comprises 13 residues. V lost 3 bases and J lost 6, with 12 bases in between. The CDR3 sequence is CASSFGRDPEQYF. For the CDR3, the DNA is TGTGCCAGCAGCTTCGGTAGGGATCCCGAGCAGTACTTC. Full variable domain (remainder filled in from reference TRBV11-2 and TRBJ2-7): EAGVAQSPRYKIIEKRQSVAFWCNPISGHATLYWYQQILGQGPKLLIQFQNNGVVDDSQLPKDRFSAERLKGVDSTLKIQPAKLEDSAVYLCASSFGRDPEQYFGPGTRLTVT.

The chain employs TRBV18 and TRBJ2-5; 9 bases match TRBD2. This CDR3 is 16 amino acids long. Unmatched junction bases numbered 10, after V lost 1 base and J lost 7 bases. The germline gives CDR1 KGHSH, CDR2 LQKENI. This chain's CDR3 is CASSPRSGGLEGTQYF. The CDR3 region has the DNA TGTGCCAGCTCACCACGAAGCGGGGGGCTTGAGGGGACCCAGTACTTC.

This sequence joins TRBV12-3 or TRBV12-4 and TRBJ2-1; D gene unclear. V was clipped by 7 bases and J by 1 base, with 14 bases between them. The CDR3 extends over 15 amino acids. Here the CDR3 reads CASNLHTSSYNEQFF. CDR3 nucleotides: TGTGCCAGCAACCTCCACACATCGTCCTACAATGAGCAGTTCTTC.

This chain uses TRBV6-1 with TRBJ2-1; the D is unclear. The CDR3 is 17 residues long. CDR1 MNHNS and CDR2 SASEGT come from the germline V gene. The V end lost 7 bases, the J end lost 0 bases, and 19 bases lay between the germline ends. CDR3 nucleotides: TGTGCCAGCAAGGGCCGCGTCCTCGTCCGCTCCTACAATGAGCAGTTCTTC. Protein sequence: CASKGRVLVRSYNEQFF.

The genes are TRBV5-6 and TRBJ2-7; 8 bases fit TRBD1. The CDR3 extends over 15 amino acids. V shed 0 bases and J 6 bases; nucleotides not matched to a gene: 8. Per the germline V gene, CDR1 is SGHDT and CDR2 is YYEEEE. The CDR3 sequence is CASSLDGQGLGEQYF. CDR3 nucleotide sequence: TGTGCCAGCAGCTTGGATGGACAGGGTCTAGGCGAGCAGTACTTC.